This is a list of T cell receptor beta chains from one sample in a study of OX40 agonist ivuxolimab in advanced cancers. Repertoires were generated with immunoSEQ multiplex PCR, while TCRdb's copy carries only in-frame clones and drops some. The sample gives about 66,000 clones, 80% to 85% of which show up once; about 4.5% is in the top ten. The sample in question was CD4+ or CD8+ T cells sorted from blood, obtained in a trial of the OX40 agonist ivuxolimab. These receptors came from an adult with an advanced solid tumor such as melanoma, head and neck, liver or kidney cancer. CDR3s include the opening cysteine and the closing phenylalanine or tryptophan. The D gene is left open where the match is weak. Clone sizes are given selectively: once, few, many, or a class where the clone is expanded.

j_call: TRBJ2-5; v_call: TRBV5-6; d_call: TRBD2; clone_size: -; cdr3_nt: TGTGCCAGCAGCTTGTACGGGGGGGCCGGGTTTCCGACCCAGTACTTC; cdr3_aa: CASSLYGGAGFPTQYF
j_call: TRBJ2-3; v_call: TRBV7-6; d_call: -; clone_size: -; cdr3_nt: TGTGCCAGCAGCTTACAGGCTCTTAGCACAGATACGCAGTATTTT; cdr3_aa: CASSLQALSTDTQYF
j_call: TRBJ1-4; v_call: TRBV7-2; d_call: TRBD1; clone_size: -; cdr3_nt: TGTGCCAGCAGCTTATGGACAGGGAATGAAAAACTGTTTTTT; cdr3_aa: CASSLWTGNEKLFF
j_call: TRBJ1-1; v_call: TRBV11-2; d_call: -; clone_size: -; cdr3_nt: TGTGCCAGCAGCCCTGGGCGGGGTCGCGACACTGAAGCTTTCTTT; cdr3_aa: CASSPGRGRDTEAFF
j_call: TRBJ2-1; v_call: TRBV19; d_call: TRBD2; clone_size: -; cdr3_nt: TGTGCCACCAAGGCGGACGGCGGGGGATCCCCAACCTACAATGAGCAGTTCTTC; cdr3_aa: CATKADGGGSPTYNEQFF
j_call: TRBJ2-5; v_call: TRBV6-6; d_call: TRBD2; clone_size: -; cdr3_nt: TGTGCCAGCAGTTCCCTTAGCGGGGGCCAAGAGACCCAGTACTTC; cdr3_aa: CASSSLSGGQETQYF
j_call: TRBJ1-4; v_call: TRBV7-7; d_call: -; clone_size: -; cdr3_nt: TGTGCTAGCAGCCGCAGGGAGGGTGAAAAACTGTTTTTT; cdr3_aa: CASSRREGEKLFF
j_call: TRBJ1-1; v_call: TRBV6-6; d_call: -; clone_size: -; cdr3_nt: TGTGCCAGCACCCGGGCGGACACCCGGGGAAATACTGAAGCTTTCTTT; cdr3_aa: CASTRADTRGNTEAFF
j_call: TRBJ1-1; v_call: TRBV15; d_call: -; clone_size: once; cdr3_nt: TGTGCCACCAGCAGGCCAGGGGAGGGAGGAGCGAACACTGAAGCTTTCTTT; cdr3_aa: CATSRPGEGGANTEAFF
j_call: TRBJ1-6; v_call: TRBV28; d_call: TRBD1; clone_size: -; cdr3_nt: TGTGCCAGCAGTTGGAACACCCCAGGGGGTAATTCACCCCTCCACTTT; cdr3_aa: CASSWNTPGGNSPLHF
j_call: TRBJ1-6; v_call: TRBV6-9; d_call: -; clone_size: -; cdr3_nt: TGTGCCAGCAGGGTCCTGGATAATTCACCCCTCCACTTT; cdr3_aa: CASRVLDNSPLHF
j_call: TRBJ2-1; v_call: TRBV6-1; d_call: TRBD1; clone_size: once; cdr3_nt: TGTGCCAGCAGTGAACGGGACAGGGCGTTGGGCAATGAGCAGTTCTTC; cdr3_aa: CASSERDRALGNEQFF
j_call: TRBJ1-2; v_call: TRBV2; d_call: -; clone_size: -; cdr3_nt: TGTGCCAGCAGCGGGGAGGACTATGGCTACACCTTC; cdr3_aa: CASSGEDYGYTF
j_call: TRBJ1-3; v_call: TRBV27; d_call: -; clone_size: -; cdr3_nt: TGTGCCAGCAGTTTTCTTCCTATCTCTGGAAACACCATATATTTT; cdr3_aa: CASSFLPISGNTIYF
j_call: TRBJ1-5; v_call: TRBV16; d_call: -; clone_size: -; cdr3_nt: TGTGCCAGCAGCCTTGGGACCCCCGGCACTCAGCCCCAGCATTTT; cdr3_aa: CASSLGTPGTQPQHF
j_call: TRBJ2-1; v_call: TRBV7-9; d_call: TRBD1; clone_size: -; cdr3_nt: TGTGCCAGCAGCCGGACAGGGGGCAATGAGCAGTTCTTC; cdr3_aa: CASSRTGGNEQFF
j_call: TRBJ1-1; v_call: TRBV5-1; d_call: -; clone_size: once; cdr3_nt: TGCGCCAGTAAGGCGGAACTATCGAACACTGAAGCTTTCTTT; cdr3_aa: CASKAELSNTEAFF
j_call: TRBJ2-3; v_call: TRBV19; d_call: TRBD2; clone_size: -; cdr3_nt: TGTGCCAGTAGTTTAGCGGGATGGAGCACAGATACGCAGTATTTT; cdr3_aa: CASSLAGWSTDTQYF
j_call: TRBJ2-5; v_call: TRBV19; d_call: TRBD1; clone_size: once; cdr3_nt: TGTGCCAGTAGTATGACCGGGACAGGCCAAGAGACCCAGTACTTC; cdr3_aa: CASSMTGTGQETQYF
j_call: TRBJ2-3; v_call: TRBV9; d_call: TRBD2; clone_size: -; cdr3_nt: TGTGCCAGCAGCAGGACTAGCGGGGGCACAGATACGCAGTATTTT; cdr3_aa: CASSRTSGGTDTQYF
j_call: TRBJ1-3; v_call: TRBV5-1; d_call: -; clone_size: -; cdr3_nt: TGCGCCAGCTCGAGGGATTGGGGAAACACCATATATTTT; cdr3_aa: CASSRDWGNTIYF
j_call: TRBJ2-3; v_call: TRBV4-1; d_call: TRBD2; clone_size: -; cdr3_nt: TGCGCCAGCAGCCATGGGACTAGCGGGCCCACAGATACGCAGTATTTT; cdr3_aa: CASSHGTSGPTDTQYF
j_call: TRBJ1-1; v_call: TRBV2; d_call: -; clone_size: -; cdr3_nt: TGTGCCAGCAGTGAAGTTGAGAACACTGAAGCTTTCTTT; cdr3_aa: CASSEVENTEAFF
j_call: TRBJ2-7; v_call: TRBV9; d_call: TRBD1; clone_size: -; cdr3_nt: TGTGCCAGCAGCTTAACGGGACAGGGGGCCCACGAGCAGTACTTC; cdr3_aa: CASSLTGQGAHEQYF
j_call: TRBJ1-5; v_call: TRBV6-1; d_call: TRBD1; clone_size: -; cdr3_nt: TGTGCCAGCGAGGGGGGACAGCATAGCAATCAGCCCCAGCATTTT; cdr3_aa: CASEGGQHSNQPQHF
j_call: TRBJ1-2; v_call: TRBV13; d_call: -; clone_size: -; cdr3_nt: TGTGCCAGCAGCTTAGGCCAGGTAGTCTATGGCTACACCTTC; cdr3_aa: CASSLGQVVYGYTF
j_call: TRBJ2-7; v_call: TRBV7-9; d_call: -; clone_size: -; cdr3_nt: TGTGCCAGCAGCCTTACATGGGAGCAGTACTTC; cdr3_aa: CASSLTWEQYF
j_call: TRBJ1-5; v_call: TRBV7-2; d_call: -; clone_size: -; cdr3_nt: TGTGCCAGCAGCTTGGGTCCCAATCAGCCCCAGCATTTT; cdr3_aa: CASSLGPNQPQHF
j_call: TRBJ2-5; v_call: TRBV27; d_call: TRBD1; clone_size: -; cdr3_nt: TGTGCCAGCAGTTTGACAGGGATTGCCGTAGGGGAGACCCAGTACTTC; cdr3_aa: CASSLTGIAVGETQYF
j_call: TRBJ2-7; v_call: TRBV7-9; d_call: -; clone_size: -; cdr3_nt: TGTGCCAGCAGCTTAGCCCACTTCGAGCAGTACTTC; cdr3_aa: CASSLAHFEQYF
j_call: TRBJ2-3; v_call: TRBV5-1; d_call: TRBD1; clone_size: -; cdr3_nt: TGCGCCAGCAGCTTGGTGGGGACAGGGGTGCGCACAGATACGCAGTATTTT; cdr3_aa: CASSLVGTGVRTDTQYF
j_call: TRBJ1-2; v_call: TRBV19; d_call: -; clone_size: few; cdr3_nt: TGTGCCAGTAGTATCGGCAGGGGAAATGGCTACACCTTC; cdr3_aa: CASSIGRGNGYTF
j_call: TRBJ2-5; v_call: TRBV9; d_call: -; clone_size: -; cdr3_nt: TGTGCCAGCAGCGTCCAGGGGGCGGGGGGAGAGACCCAGTACTTC; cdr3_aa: CASSVQGAGGETQYF
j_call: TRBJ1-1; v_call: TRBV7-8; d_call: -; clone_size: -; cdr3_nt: TGTGCCAGCAGCCCGCGGGAGGGAATCACTGAAGCTTTCTTT; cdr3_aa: CASSPREGITEAFF
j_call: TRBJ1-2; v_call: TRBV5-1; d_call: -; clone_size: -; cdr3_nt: TGCGCCAGCAGCTCGGACCCTTCCGGGAACTATGGCTACACCTTC; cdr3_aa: CASSSDPSGNYGYTF